The TCR beta chain described here comes from a study of T cell repertoires in cytomegalovirus infection. Germline CDR1 is MDHEN and CDR2 is SYDVKM. The CDR3 has 14 residues. J lost 2 bases, V lost 4 bases, and 3 bases had no gene match. Study-level findings and limits: Predominance within the ex vivo response was attributable to HLA-C-restricted CMV-specific TCR beta clonotypes.

Remarks on this clonotype: Its target is unknown.

Using its own MiXCR run on the reads, TCRdb lists one record per CDR3 protein. The repertoire has approximately 100,000 distinct CDR3 sequences, 29% of them found once; the top ten carry about 81%. The source was CD8+ T cells from cultured PBMCs, collected from culture after CMV antigen stimulation. The TCR comes from a human donor in good health (CMV status not recorded). Some clones in this sample may be carry-over from other donors' samples. The V gene is TRBV28, the J gene TRBJ1-2, with 8 bases that match TRBD1. The chain's CDR3 is CASSWGQVNYGYTF. As DNA, the CDR3 is TGTGCCAGCAGTTGGGGACAGGTGAACTATGGCTACACCTTC.